The clone carrying this TCR beta chain was picked up a small number of times. Original analysis: Reference gene primer amplification in the assay estimated nucleated cell counts. Clones were sequenced by immunoSEQ multiplex PCR, and TCRdb holds only the in-frame ones, with some missing. D and trimming come from the DNA, and the V and J calls and clone size come from that table. Among 150,000 to 200,000 clones, less than 90% were seen once, and the ten largest hold approximately 6.5%. These data come from a study of blood T cell repertoires in COVID-19. The clonotype comes from a woman between 40 and 55 years old with acute or convalescent COVID-19. Sequenced: peripheral blood.

CDR3 loop: CASSPRGSGEKLFF. Here the CDR3 DNA reads TGCGCCAGCAGCCCCCGGGGGTCTGGAGAAAAACTGTTTTTT. V is TRBV5-1 and J is TRBJ1-4; tentative D call: TRBD1 (5 bases). The ends were cut back, 4 bases at V and 8 bases at J, with 15 bases in the middle. The CDR3 is 14 amino acids. In germline, CDR1 is SGHRS, CDR2 YFSETQ. Looking up the rest from reference TRBV5-1 and TRBJ1-4 gives the full variable domain: KAGVTQTPRYLIKTRGQQVTLSCSPISGHRSVSWYQQTPGQGLQFLFEYFSETQRNKGNFPGRFSGRQFSNSRSEMNVSTLELGDSALYLCASSPRGSGEKLFFGSGTQLSVL.